These T cell receptor beta chains were read from a single sample in a study of regulatory T cells in long-lasting Graves disease. Using its own MiXCR run on the multiplex PCR reads, TCRdb lists one record per CDR3 protein. Among 310,000 or so distinct CDR3 sequences listed, 22% were seen once. The sequencing used peripheral blood mononuclear cells (PBMCs), collected when the disease was refractory, from a patient treated with antithyroid drugs. These receptors were collected from a female donor with Graves disease. Both conserved end residues are part of each CDR3. Each record gives: clone size, V gene, J gene, D gene, CDR3 protein, CDR3 DNA. The D gene is left open where the match is weak. Size values are once, few and many counts, or a class for expanded clones, and some rows have none.

abundance: -; v_gene: TRBV28; j_gene: TRBJ1-5; d_gene: TRBD1; CDR3aa: CASRAGTGGQPQHF; CDR3nt: TGTGCCAGCAGGGCCGGGACAGGAGGCCAGCCCCAGCATTTT
abundance: many; v_gene: TRBV28; j_gene: TRBJ2-5; d_gene: -; CDR3aa: CASSLSLPLGETQYF; CDR3nt: TGTGCCAGCAGTTTAAGTCTACCCCTCGGGGAGACCCAGTACTTC
abundance: -; v_gene: TRBV6-5; j_gene: TRBJ2-3; d_gene: TRBD2; CDR3aa: CASSYGASGGGGTDTQYF; CDR3nt: TGTGCCAGCAGTTACGGAGCTAGCGGGGGGGGGGGCACAGATACGCAGTATTTT
abundance: many; v_gene: TRBV7-2; j_gene: TRBJ2-7; d_gene: TRBD2; CDR3aa: CASSLLLAGGEQYF; CDR3nt: TGTGCCAGCAGCCTCCTCCTAGCGGGAGGCGAGCAGTACTTC
abundance: few; v_gene: TRBV7-9; j_gene: TRBJ2-5; d_gene: -; CDR3aa: CASSLKVAGQIQETQYF; CDR3nt: TGTGCCAGCAGCTTAAAGGTTGCAGGACAGATTCAAGAGACCCAGTACTTC
abundance: many; v_gene: TRBV3-1; j_gene: TRBJ2-5; d_gene: -; CDR3aa: CASSQDREATQYF; CDR3nt: TGTGCCAGCAGCCAAGATAGGGAGGCGACCCAGTACTTC
abundance: -; v_gene: TRBV20-1; j_gene: TRBJ2-7; d_gene: TRBD1; CDR3aa: CSLPGQGSYEQYF; CDR3nt: TGCAGTTTACCGGGACAGGGCTCCTACGAGCAGTACTTC
abundance: -; v_gene: TRBV12-3/TRBV12-4; j_gene: TRBJ2-2; d_gene: -; CDR3aa: CASMKGPGELFF; CDR3nt: TGTGCCAGCATGAAGGGGCCCGGGGAGCTGTTTTTT
abundance: -; v_gene: TRBV3-1; j_gene: TRBJ2-7; d_gene: TRBD2; CDR3aa: CASSQDLWGSGREGYEQYF; CDR3nt: TGTGCCAGCAGCCAAGATTTATGGGGTAGCGGGAGAGAAGGCTACGAGCAGTACTTC
abundance: many; v_gene: TRBV10-3; j_gene: TRBJ1-2; d_gene: -; CDR3aa: CAISYTGNYGYTF; CDR3nt: TGTGCCATCAGCTACACAGGGAACTATGGCTACACCTTC
abundance: -; v_gene: TRBV7-9; j_gene: TRBJ2-2; d_gene: -; CDR3aa: CASSLPSSTGELFF; CDR3nt: TGTGCCAGCAGCTTACCTAGCAGCACCGGGGAGCTGTTTTTT
abundance: many; v_gene: TRBV11-2; j_gene: TRBJ1-3; d_gene: -; CDR3aa: CASSRWTVDSGNTIYF; CDR3nt: TGTGCCAGCAGCCGGTGGACGGTAGACTCTGGAAACACCATATATTTT
abundance: -; v_gene: TRBV7-6; j_gene: TRBJ2-7; d_gene: -; CDR3aa: CASSLGRGVEQYF; CDR3nt: TGTGCCAGCAGCTTAGGGAGAGGGGTCGAGCAGTACTTC
abundance: few; v_gene: TRBV20-1; j_gene: TRBJ1-2; d_gene: TRBD1; CDR3aa: CSARSPGGYGYTF; CDR3nt: TGCAGTGCTAGGTCCCCAGGGGGCTATGGCTACACCTTC
abundance: -; v_gene: TRBV29-1; j_gene: TRBJ2-6; d_gene: TRBD1; CDR3aa: CSVGQGSGANVLTF; CDR3nt: TGCAGCGTTGGACAGGGTTCTGGGGCCAACGTCCTGACTTTC
abundance: few; v_gene: TRBV20-1; j_gene: TRBJ1-6; d_gene: TRBD1; CDR3aa: CSATGTGANNSPLHF; CDR3nt: TGCAGTGCCACGGGGACAGGGGCGAATAATTCACCCCTCCACTTT
abundance: -; v_gene: TRBV28; j_gene: TRBJ2-1; d_gene: TRBD2; CDR3aa: CASNPGLAANEQFF; CDR3nt: TGTGCCAGCAATCCGGGACTAGCGGCCAATGAGCAGTTCTTC
abundance: -; v_gene: TRBV19; j_gene: TRBJ2-3; d_gene: -; CDR3aa: CASSMDSALLTDTQYF; CDR3nt: TGTGCCAGTAGTATGGACAGTGCCCTTCTCACAGATACGCAGTATTTT
abundance: many; v_gene: TRBV28; j_gene: TRBJ2-5; d_gene: -; CDR3aa: CASSLRGLKTQYF; CDR3nt: TGTGCCAGCAGTTTGAGGGGGTTGAAGACCCAGTACTTC
abundance: -; v_gene: TRBV10-3; j_gene: TRBJ1-2; d_gene: TRBD1; CDR3aa: CAINQGQNFGYTF; CDR3nt: TGTGCCATCAATCAGGGACAGAACTTCGGCTACACCTTC
abundance: many; v_gene: TRBV28; j_gene: TRBJ1-2; d_gene: -; CDR3aa: CASQGKRDYGYTF; CDR3nt: TGTGCCAGCCAGGGGAAGCGGGACTATGGCTACACCTTC
abundance: few; v_gene: TRBV29-1; j_gene: TRBJ1-2; d_gene: -; CDR3aa: CSVEDPRSYGYTF; CDR3nt: TGCAGCGTTGAAGACCCGCGCTCCTATGGCTACACCTTC
abundance: few; v_gene: TRBV6-5; j_gene: TRBJ1-1; d_gene: -; CDR3aa: CASSSPRTVINTEAFF; CDR3nt: TGTGCCAGCAGTTCCCCACGGACAGTAATTAACACTGAAGCTTTCTTT
abundance: -; v_gene: TRBV20-1; j_gene: TRBJ1-1; d_gene: -; CDR3aa: CSAGFDSNTEAFF; CDR3nt: TGCAGTGCCGGCTTCGATAGTAACACTGAAGCTTTCTTT
abundance: few; v_gene: TRBV30; j_gene: TRBJ1-6; d_gene: -; CDR3aa: CAWSGPGNSPLHF; CDR3nt: TGTGCCTGGAGTGGCCCAGGGAATTCACCCCTCCACTTT
abundance: many; v_gene: TRBV12-3/TRBV12-4; j_gene: TRBJ1-6; d_gene: -; CDR3aa: CASSRLNSPLHF; CDR3nt: TGTGCCAGCAGTAGGCTGAATTCACCCCTCCACTTT
abundance: -; v_gene: TRBV4-1; j_gene: TRBJ2-7; d_gene: -; CDR3aa: CASSHNGGGREQYF; CDR3nt: TGCGCCAGCAGCCACAACGGGGGTGGTCGCGAGCAGTACTTC
abundance: many; v_gene: TRBV28; j_gene: TRBJ1-2; d_gene: TRBD1; CDR3aa: CASRTTGGYYGYTF; CDR3nt: TGTGCCAGCAGAACTACAGGGGGATACTATGGCTACACCTTC
abundance: many; v_gene: TRBV27; j_gene: TRBJ1-4; d_gene: -; CDR3aa: CASKAQGGEKLFF; CDR3nt: TGTGCCAGCAAAGCGCAGGGTGGCGAAAAACTGTTTTTT
abundance: -; v_gene: TRBV6-5; j_gene: TRBJ1-2; d_gene: -; CDR3aa: CASSYAGDRRYGYTF; CDR3nt: TGTGCCAGCAGTTACGCCGGGGACCGACGATATGGCTACACCTTC
abundance: -; v_gene: TRBV6-1; j_gene: TRBJ2-1; d_gene: TRBD2; CDR3aa: CASSQPTSGRVEQFF; CDR3nt: TGTGCCAGCAGCCAACCGACTAGCGGGAGAGTTGAGCAGTTCTTC
abundance: -; v_gene: TRBV6-1; j_gene: TRBJ2-1; d_gene: -; CDR3aa: CASSPLEGPSYNEQFF; CDR3nt: TGTGCCAGCAGTCCACTGGAGGGGCCCTCCTACAATGAGCAGTTCTTC
abundance: -; v_gene: TRBV29-1; j_gene: TRBJ2-7; d_gene: -; CDR3aa: CSVEEQGTSSYEQYF; CDR3nt: TGCAGCGTTGAAGAACAGGGAACCTCGAGCTACGAGCAGTACTTC
abundance: few; v_gene: TRBV6-1; j_gene: TRBJ1-1; d_gene: -; CDR3aa: CASSLSSWTANTEAFF; CDR3nt: TGTGCCAGCAGCCTTAGTTCCTGGACAGCGAACACTGAAGCTTTCTTT
abundance: many; v_gene: TRBV28; j_gene: TRBJ1-2; d_gene: TRBD1; CDR3aa: CASSSGQNYGYTF; CDR3nt: TGTGCCAGCAGCTCGGGACAGAACTATGGCTACACCTTC
abundance: many; v_gene: TRBV6-1; j_gene: TRBJ2-2; d_gene: -; CDR3aa: CASRHNTGELFF; CDR3nt: TGTGCCAGCAGACACAACACCGGGGAGCTGTTTTTT
abundance: many; v_gene: TRBV28; j_gene: TRBJ2-7; d_gene: TRBD1; CDR3aa: CASSGQGVAPYSYEQYF; CDR3nt: TGTGCCAGCAGTGGACAGGGTGTAGCCCCATACTCCTACGAGCAGTACTTC
abundance: -; v_gene: TRBV19; j_gene: TRBJ2-6; d_gene: -; CDR3aa: CASRGDLIAGANVLTF; CDR3nt: TGTGCCAGTAGGGGCGACCTAATCGCTGGGGCCAACGTCCTGACTTTC
abundance: -; v_gene: TRBV5-1; j_gene: TRBJ2-5; d_gene: TRBD2; CDR3aa: CASSLVVAGEETQYF; CDR3nt: TGCGCCAGCAGCTTGGTGGTAGCGGGAGAAGAGACCCAGTACTTC
abundance: many; v_gene: TRBV5-1; j_gene: TRBJ1-5; d_gene: -; CDR3aa: CASSLDPNQPQHF; CDR3nt: TGTGCCAGCAGCTTAGATCCAAATCAGCCCCAGCATTTT
abundance: few; v_gene: TRBV29-1; j_gene: TRBJ1-1; d_gene: -; CDR3aa: CSVVRPNTEAFF; CDR3nt: TGCAGCGTTGTAAGACCCAACACTGAAGCTTTCTTT
abundance: many; v_gene: TRBV7-2; j_gene: TRBJ2-6; d_gene: -; CDR3aa: CASSLDSLSGANVLTF; CDR3nt: TGTGCCAGCAGCTTAGACAGCCTCTCTGGGGCCAACGTCCTGACTTTC
abundance: -; v_gene: TRBV25-1; j_gene: TRBJ1-6; d_gene: -; CDR3aa: CASSSRVDNSPLHF; CDR3nt: TGTGCCAGCAGTAGCAGGGTAGATAATTCACCCCTCCACTTT
abundance: -; v_gene: TRBV9; j_gene: TRBJ2-5; d_gene: TRBD2; CDR3aa: CASSKEVGLVGEKETQYF; CDR3nt: TGTGCCAGCAGTAAGGAAGTGGGACTAGTGGGAGAGAAGGAGACCCAGTACTTC
abundance: -; v_gene: TRBV5-1; j_gene: TRBJ2-7; d_gene: -; CDR3aa: CASSLVWGYEQYF; CDR3nt: TGCGCCAGCAGCTTGGTTTGGGGCTACGAGCAGTACTTC
abundance: many; v_gene: TRBV9; j_gene: TRBJ2-5; d_gene: -; CDR3aa: CASSVALDFQETQYF; CDR3nt: TGTGCCAGCAGCGTAGCTTTGGACTTCCAAGAGACCCAGTACTTC
abundance: many; v_gene: TRBV7-9; j_gene: TRBJ2-5; d_gene: -; CDR3aa: CASSRTNSRETQYF; CDR3nt: TGTGCCAGCAGCCGGACCAACTCGAGAGAGACCCAGTACTTC